One sample yielded the 32 T cell receptor beta chains listed below, sequenced in a study of chemoradiotherapy in HPV16-positive cancers. Sequencing was performed with immunoSEQ multiplex PCR; in TCRdb, only in-frame clones are kept and a portion is missing. The sample includes approximately 30,000 clones, 88% of them seen just once. Sample: blood, taken from a patient who underwent chemoradiotherapy. These receptors originate from a human donor with HPV-associated anogenital cancer.

The genes are TRBV28 and TRBJ2-7; 8 positions agree with TRBD1. V lost 6 bases, J lost 2 bases, and 3 bases stayed unmatched. CDR1 MDHEN and CDR2 SYDVKM come from the germline V gene. This CDR3 contains 13 residues. The CDR3: CASRSRGPYEQYF. The DNA of the CDR3 is TGTGCCAGCAGGTCCAGGGGGCCCTACGAGCAGTACTTC. Supplemented by reference TRBV28 and TRBJ2-7, the full variable domain reads DVKVTQSSRYLVKRTGEKVFLECVQDMDHENMFWYRQDPGLGLRLIYFSYDVKMKEKGDIPEGYSVSREKKERFSLILESASTNQTSMYLCASRSRGPYEQYFGPGTRLTVT.

The chain has TRBV30 and TRBJ2-7; 7 nucleotides align to TRBD1. With 0 bases clipped from V and 0 bases from J, the junction kept 5 bases outside the gene matches. This CDR3 is 15 amino acids long. Germline V gene lookup returns CDR1 GTSNPN and CDR2 SVGIG (reference sequence). The CDR3 DNA is TGTGCCTGGAGTGTACGTAGGGGGCGCTCCTACGAGCAGTACTTC. Protein product: CAWSVRRGRSYEQYF.

Only a few counts were recorded for this clone. The gene calls are TRBV5-6 and TRBJ2-7, with a tentative D call TRBD1 (5 bases). Germline loops: CDR1 SGHDT, CDR2 YYEEEE. V shed 0 bases and J shed 3 bases, with 13 bases lying between them. The CDR3 contains 15 residues. The CDR3 spells CASSLVSAGNYEQYF. The CDR3 nucleotides are TGTGCCAGCAGCTTGGTGTCGGCAGGGAACTACGAGCAGTACTTC. The whole variable domain, filled in from reference TRBV5-6 and TRBJ2-7, reads DAGVTQSPTHLIKTRGQQVTLRCSPKSGHDTVSWYQQALGQGPQFIFQYYEEEERQRGNFPDRFSGHQFPNYSSELNVNALLLGDSALYLCASSLVSAGNYEQYFGPGTRLTVT.

The J gene is TRBJ1-2, the V gene TRBV9; maybe TRBD1 (6 bases). Germline V gives CDR1 SGDLS, CDR2 YYNGEE. The V end was cut by 4 bases, the J end by 0 bases, with 13 bases between. The CDR3 is made up of 15 amino acids. This CDR3 reads CASSSRDTPNYGYTF. The CDR3 nucleotides are TGTGCCAGCAGCTCCCGGGACACTCCTAACTATGGCTACACCTTC.

The chain joins TRBV6-6 to TRBJ2-7; TRBD2 aligns across 9 bases. CDR3 size: 14 residues. V shed 4 bases and J 1 base; nucleotides not matched to a gene: 2. Germline V gene sequence: CDR1 MNHNY, CDR2 SVGAGI (reference sequence). CDR3 DNA: TGTGCCAGCAGTTCGGCGGGAGGGTCCTACGAGCAGTACTTC. This sequence encodes CASSSAGGSYEQYF.

The rearrangement uses TRBV18 and TRBJ1-1, with a possible D match to TRBD1 (6 bases). Germline V gives CDR1 KGHSH, CDR2 LQKENI. The CDR3 length is 14 residues. Trimming took off 5 bases at V and 1 base at J, with 11 bases between the two ends. In DNA form, the CDR3 reads TGTGCCAGCTCAGACCAGGGACAGAACACTGAAGCTTTCTTT. Its protein product is CASSDQGQNTEAFF.

This chain joins TRBV5-6 and TRBJ1-6; 8 bases match TRBD1. The CDR3 extends over 14 amino acids. J was trimmed by 10 bases and V by 5 bases; bases with no gene match: 8. CDR1 is SGHDT and CDR2 is YYEEEE in the germline V gene. CDR3 nucleotide sequence: TGTGCCAGCAGTCCCGGACAGGGAAGCTCACCCCTCCACTTT. Protein: CASSPGQGSSPLHF.

V usage is TRBV27 and J usage is TRBJ2-3, with D unclear. Germline V CDR1 and CDR2: MNHEY, SMNVEV (reference sequence). The CDR3 has 15 residues. Trimming removed 4 bases from V and 1 base from J, with 12 bases in between. In DNA, the CDR3 is TGTGCCAGCAGTTCATCGTCCCTGCGCACAGATACGCAGTATTTT. Protein: CASSSSSLRTDTQYF.

This chain joins TRBV29-1 and TRBJ1-1, with 12 bases identical to TRBD1. CDR3 size: 15 residues. Losses at the gene ends were 3 bases for V and 4 bases for J; bases not matched to a gene: 6. CDR1 and CDR2 from the germline V gene are SQVTM and ANQGSEA. CDR3 protein: CSVEGTGGWGTEAFF. The CDR3 DNA sequence: TGCAGCGTTGAGGGGACAGGGGGCTGGGGCACTGAAGCTTTCTTT.

The chain has TRBV19 and TRBJ1-5; TRBD1 is a possible D gene (5 bases). The CDR3 runs 15 residues. The V gene lost 4 bases and the J gene lost 4 bases, with 14 bases spanning the gap. Germline CDR1 is LNHDA and CDR2 is SQIVND (reference sequence). The CDR3 spells CASSTSGSRNQPQHF. In nucleotides, the CDR3 is TGTGCCAGTAGTACATCAGGGAGTAGAAATCAGCCCCAGCATTTT. The full variable domain, in which reference TRBV19 and TRBJ1-5 provide the parts outside the CDR3, is DGGITQSPKYLFRKEGQNVTLSCEQNLNHDAMYWYRQDPGQGLRLIYYSQIVNDFQKGDIAEGYSVSREKKESFPLTVTSAQKNPTAFYLCASSTSGSRNQPQHFGDGTRLSIL.

The V gene is TRBV19, the J gene TRBJ2-2, with a tentative D call TRBD2 (5 bases). Germline CDR1 and CDR2: LNHDA and SQIVND (reference sequence). The CDR3 loop spans 15 amino acids. The ends were cut back, 1 base at V and 1 base at J, with 7 bases in the middle. The CDR3 loop reads CASSIVGRNTGELFF. The CDR3 DNA is TGTGCCAGTAGTATAGTTGGGAGGAACACCGGGGAGCTGTTTTTT.

The V gene is TRBV14, the J gene TRBJ1-6; D call uncertain. This CDR3 has 14 amino acids. In germline, CDR1 is SGHDN, CDR2 FVKESK. The V gene lost 4 bases and the J gene lost 10 bases, with 14 bases spanning the gap. CDR3 in amino acids: CASSLGTVNSPLHF. Written as DNA, the CDR3 is TGTGCCAGCAGCCTCGGTACGGTTAACTCACCCCTCCACTTT.

In this sample, this clone turned up a few times. This chain uses TRBV2 with TRBJ2-2; tentative D call: TRBD2 (6 bases). In germline, CDR1 is SNHLY, CDR2 FYNNEI. V was pared by 0 bases and J by 6 bases, with 11 bases between. This CDR3 contains 15 residues. The CDR3 DNA reads as TGTGCCAGCAGTGAAGCCTGGGCTAGCGCCGGGGAGCTGTTTTTT. It specifies CASSEAWASAGELFF.

Only a few counts were recorded for this clone. The CDR3 region is CASSVPGQLTGELFF. DNA of the CDR3: TGTGCCAGCAGCGTTCCGGGACAACTAACCGGGGAGCTGTTTTTT. The chain links TRBV5-6 to TRBJ2-2, with a possible D match to TRBD1 (6 bases). CDR3 length: 15 amino acids. From germline, CDR1 is SGHDT and CDR2 YYEEEE. Trimming removed 4 bases at V and 5 bases at J, with 15 bases between.

The chain is built from TRBV15 and TRBJ1-1; perhaps TRBD1 as D (6 bases). This CDR3 region has 12 residues. The V end lost 1 base, the J end lost 10 bases, and 10 bases lay between the germline ends. Germline V gene lookup returns CDR1 LNHNV and CDR2 YYDKDF (reference sequence). CDR3 amino acids: CATSRGGARAFF. CDR3 nucleotides: TGTGCCACCAGCAGAGGGGGGGCTCGAGCTTTCTTT.

The chain's CDR3 is CASSSEGPYEQYF. The CDR3 DNA is TGTGCCAGCAGCTCGGAAGGGCCCTACGAGCAGTACTTC. The chain is built from TRBV11-3 and TRBJ2-7; D is undetermined. This CDR3 region has 13 residues. The V end lost 4 bases, the J end lost 2 bases, and 9 bases lay between the germline ends. CDR1 is SGHNT and CDR2 is YENEEA in the germline V gene. Full variable domain (rest looked up from reference TRBV11-3 and TRBJ2-7): EAGVVQSPRYKIIEKKQPVAFWCNPISGHNTLYWYLQNLGQGPELLIRYENEEAVDDSQLPKDRFSAERLKGVDSTLKIQPAELGDSAVYLCASSSEGPYEQYFGPGTRLTVT.

The chain is built from TRBV19 and TRBJ2-1; D remains unclear. Trimming stripped 2 bases from V and 5 bases from J, with 7 bases between. Per the germline V gene, CDR1 is LNHDA and CDR2 is SQIVND (reference sequence). The CDR3 extends over 13 amino acids. The CDR3 coding sequence is TGTGCCAGTAGTATAAACAGAAACAATGAGCAGTTCTTC. It encodes CASSINRNNEQFF.

As DNA, the CDR3 is TGTGCCAGTAGTCCAGAAGGAAGAGGGGCCTACGAGCAGTACTTC. Protein product: CASSPEGRGAYEQYF. The chain joins TRBV19 to TRBJ2-7; D possibly uses TRBD1 or TRBD2 (5 bases each). The CDR3 runs 15 residues. Trimming took off 5 bases at V and 2 bases at J, with 16 bases between the two ends. The V gene's germline CDR1 is LNHDA and CDR2 SQIVND (reference sequence).

This clone was recorded only once. The gene calls are TRBV25-1 and TRBJ1-2; TRBD1 is a possible D gene (5 bases). V lost 0 bases, J lost 8 bases, and 10 bases lay in between. CDR1 is MGHDK and CDR2 is SYGVNS in the germline V gene. The CDR3 length is 13 residues. Written as DNA, the CDR3 is TGTGCCAGCAGTGAATATGAGGGGCGAGGCTACACCTTC. It specifies CASSEYEGRGYTF.

This rearrangement joins TRBV5-4 to TRBJ2-7; TRBD1 might be the D (5 bases). Trimming removed 4 bases at V and 7 bases at J, with 12 bases between. CDR3 length: 12 residues. Per the germline V gene, CDR1 is SGHNT and CDR2 is YYREEE (reference sequence). The CDR3 DNA sequence: TGTGCCAGCAGCCCCGGACCAGGGGAGCAGTACTTC. Translating it yields CASSPGPGEQYF.

The chain has TRBV5-4 and TRBJ1-4; no reliable D call. CDR1 is SGHNT and CDR2 is YYREEE in the germline V gene (reference sequence). Trimming took off 2 bases at V and 3 bases at J, with 11 bases between the two ends. The CDR3 runs 15 residues. The DNA for the CDR3 is TGTGCCAGCAGCTTTACGGACGCCGCTAATGAAAAACTGTTTTTT. It is translated as CASSFTDAANEKLFF. Looking up the rest from reference TRBV5-4 and TRBJ1-4 gives the full variable domain: ETGVTQSPTHLIKTRGQQVTLRCSSQSGHNTVSWYQQALGQGPQFIFQYYREEENGRGNFPPRFSGLQFPNYSSELNVNALELDDSALYLCASSFTDAANEKLFFGSGTQLSVL.

The chain is built from TRBV30 and TRBJ2-2, with unresolved D. The CDR3 is made up of 13 amino acids. Germline CDR1 reads GTSNPN; CDR2 reads SVGIG (reference sequence). V was shortened by 2 bases and J by 1 base, with 5 bases between the two germline ends. The CDR3: CAWSHGNTGELFF. The CDR3 DNA sequence: TGTGCCTGGAGTCACGGGAACACCGGGGAGCTGTTTTTT. The variable domain in full, with the rest retrieved from reference TRBV30 and TRBJ2-2, is SQTIHQWPATLVQPVGSPLSLECTVEGTSNPNLYWYRQAAGRGLQLLFYSVGIGQISSEVPQNLSASRPQDRQFILSSKKLLLSDSGFYLCAWSHGNTGELFFGEGSRLTVL.

This clone was found a few times. This chain joins TRBV10-3 and TRBJ2-5, with TRBD1 identical over 7 bases. This CDR3 is 13 amino acids long. V shed 5 bases and J 4 bases; nucleotides not matched to a gene: 4. Germline V gives CDR1 ENHRY, CDR2 SYGVKD. The CDR3 DNA sequence: TGTGCCATCAGTTTAACAGGGGCAGAGACCCAGTACTTC. Translation: CAISLTGAETQYF.

The chain links TRBV7-2 to TRBJ1-3, with 7 nucleotides matching TRBD1. The CDR3 length is 15 residues. CDR1 and CDR2 from the germline V gene are SGHTA and FQGNSA. V was clipped by 5 bases and J by 3 bases; unmatched bases: 7. DNA of the CDR3: TGTGCCAGCAGCCGCCTCGCAGGGGGTGGAAACACCATATATTTT. This encodes CASSRLAGGGNTIYF.

The chain has TRBV19 and TRBJ2-5, with D unresolved. The V gene lost 3 bases and the J gene lost 3 bases, with 8 bases spanning the gap. Germline V gene sequence: CDR1 LNHDA, CDR2 SQIVND (reference sequence). This CDR3 is 13 amino acids long. CDR3 region: CASSMGPEETQYF. The CDR3 DNA sequence: TGTGCCAGTAGTATGGGCCCTGAAGAGACCCAGTACTTC.

This clone was recorded a few times. The chain employs TRBV29-1 and TRBJ1-2, with 10 bases identical to TRBD1. The CDR3 has 14 amino acids. Looked up from germline, CDR1 is SQVTM and CDR2 is ANQGSEA. V gave up 6 bases and J gave up 5 bases; unmatched junction bases: 9. In DNA, the CDR3 is TGCAGCGTAGACCCGACAGGGGGCGGGTATGGCTACACCTTC. Translated, it gives CSVDPTGGGYGYTF.

The V and J genes are TRBV18 and TRBJ2-5; a possible D gene is TRBD2 (5 bases). The CDR3 runs to 15 residues. Germline V CDR1 and CDR2: KGHSH, LQKENI. The V end was cut by 6 bases, the J end by 4 bases, with 18 bases between. CDR3 sequence (DNA): TGTGCCAGCTCGAGGCCGGGGTTTGCTAGAGAGACCCAGTACTTC. It encodes CASSRPGFARETQYF.

This clone showed up just once. The chain carries TRBV4-1 and TRBJ2-1, with D uncertain. The V end was cut by 1 base, the J end by 0 bases, with 13 bases between. The CDR3 runs to 17 residues. The germline gives CDR1 MGHRA, CDR2 YSYEKL. The CDR3: CASSQGPQRSSYNEQFF. CDR3 nucleotide sequence: TGCGCCAGCAGCCAAGGCCCCCAGCGTAGCTCCTACAATGAGCAGTTCTTC.

The gene calls are TRBV11-3 and TRBJ2-3, with D uncertain. Germline lookup yields CDR1 SGHNT and CDR2 YENEEA. The CDR3 spans 14 residues. Trimming stripped 4 bases from V and 0 bases from J, with 8 bases between. The chain's CDR3 is CASSSSGSTDTQYF. Here the CDR3 DNA reads TGTGCCAGCAGCTCCTCCGGGAGCACAGATACGCAGTATTTT.

The CDR3 nucleotides read TGCGCCAGCAGCAGGACAGGGGAGAGCGAAAAACTGTTTTTT. Translated: CASSRTGESEKLFF. The chain recombines TRBV5-1 with TRBJ1-4; 9 positions agree with TRBD1. Germline-derived CDR1 and CDR2 are SGHRS and YFSETQ. Trimming removed 4 bases from V and 8 bases from J; junction bases left unmatched: 6. CDR3 length equals 14 residues.

V usage is TRBV7-9 and J usage is TRBJ2-3; D call uncertain. The CDR3 spans 12 residues. V was pared by 3 bases and J by 6 bases, with 7 bases between. Germline V lookup: CDR1 SEHNR, CDR2 FQNEAQ (reference sequence). The CDR3 reads CASSFMGDTQYF. CDR3 bases: TGTGCCAGCAGCTTTATGGGGGATACGCAGTATTTT.

The chain joins TRBV21-1 to TRBJ2-7; the table calls TRBD1, which could not be checked here. TRBV21-1 is described as a pseudogene. The CDR3 is made up of 15 amino acids. The CDR3 DNA sequence: TGTGCCAGCAGCAAAGTGAGAACAGGCTCCTACGAGCAGTACTTC. Its protein is CASSKVRTGSYEQYF.